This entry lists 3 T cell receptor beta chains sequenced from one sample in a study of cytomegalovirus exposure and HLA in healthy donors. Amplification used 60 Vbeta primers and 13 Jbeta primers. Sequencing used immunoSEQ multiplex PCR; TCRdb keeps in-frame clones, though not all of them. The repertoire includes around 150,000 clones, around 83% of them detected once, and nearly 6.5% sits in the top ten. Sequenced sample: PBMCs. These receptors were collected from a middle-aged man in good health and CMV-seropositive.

CDR3 loop: CASTRGASGSDEQFF. DNA for the CDR3: TGTGCCAGCACACGCGGGGCAAGCGGGAGCGATGAGCAGTTCTTC. V is TRBV28 and J is TRBJ2-1, with 8 positions matching TRBD2. Germline V gene lookup returns CDR1 MDHEN and CDR2 SYDVKM. V lost 7 bases, J lost 8 bases, and 13 bases stayed unmatched. The CDR3 totals 15 residues.

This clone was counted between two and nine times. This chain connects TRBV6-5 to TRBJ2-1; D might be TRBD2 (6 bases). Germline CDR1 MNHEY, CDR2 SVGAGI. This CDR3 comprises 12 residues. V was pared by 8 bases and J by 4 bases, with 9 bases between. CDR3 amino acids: CASQSGYNEQFF. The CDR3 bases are TGTGCCAGCCAGAGCGGGTACAATGAGCAGTTCTTC.

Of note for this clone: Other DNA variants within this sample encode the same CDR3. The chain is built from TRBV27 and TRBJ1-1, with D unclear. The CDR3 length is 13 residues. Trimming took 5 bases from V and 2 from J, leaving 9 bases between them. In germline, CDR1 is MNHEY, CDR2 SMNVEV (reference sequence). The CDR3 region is CASSLNLNTEAFF. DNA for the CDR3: TGTGCCAGCAGTCTTAATCTAAACACTGAAGCTTTCTTT.